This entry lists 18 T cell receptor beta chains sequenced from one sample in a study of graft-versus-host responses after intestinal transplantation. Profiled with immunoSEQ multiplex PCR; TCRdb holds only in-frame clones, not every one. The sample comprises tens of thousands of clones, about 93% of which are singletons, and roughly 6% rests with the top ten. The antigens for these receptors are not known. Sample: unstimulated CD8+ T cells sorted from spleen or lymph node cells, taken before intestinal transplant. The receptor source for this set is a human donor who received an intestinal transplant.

The CDR3 DNA is TGTGCCAGCAGTTCCGGGGACGTCATCTACGAGCAGTACTTC. Its translation is CASSSGDVIYEQYF. This sequence joins TRBV27 and TRBJ2-7; either TRBD1 or TRBD2 may fit D (5 bases each). Germline V gene lookup returns CDR1 MNHEY and CDR2 SMNVEV (reference sequence). The V end was cut by 4 bases, the J end by 3 bases, with 13 bases between. This CDR3 spans 14 amino acids.

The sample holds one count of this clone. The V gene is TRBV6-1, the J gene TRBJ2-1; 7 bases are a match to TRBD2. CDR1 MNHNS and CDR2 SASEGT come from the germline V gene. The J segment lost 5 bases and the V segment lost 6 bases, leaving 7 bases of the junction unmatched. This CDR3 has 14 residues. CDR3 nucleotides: TGTGCCAGCAGCCGGGACTATCCTGACAATGAGCAGTTCTTC. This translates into CASSRDYPDNEQFF.

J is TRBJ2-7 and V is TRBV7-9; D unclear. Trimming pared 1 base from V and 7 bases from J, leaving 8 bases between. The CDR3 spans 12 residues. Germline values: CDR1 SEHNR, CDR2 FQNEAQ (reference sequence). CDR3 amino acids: CASSLGVQEQYF. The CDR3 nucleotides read TGTGCCAGCAGCTTAGGGGTACAAGAGCAGTACTTC.

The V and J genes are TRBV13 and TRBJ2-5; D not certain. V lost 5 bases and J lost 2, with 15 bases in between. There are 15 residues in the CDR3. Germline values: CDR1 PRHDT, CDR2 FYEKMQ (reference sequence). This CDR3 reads CASSPGLVPQETQYF. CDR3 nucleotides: TGTGCCAGCAGCCCTGGTTTGGTACCTCAAGAGACCCAGTACTTC. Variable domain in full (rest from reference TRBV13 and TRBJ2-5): AAGVIQSPRHLIKEKRETATLKCYPIPRHDTVYWYQQGPGQDPQFLISFYEKMQSDKGSIPDRFSAQQFSDYHSELNMSSLELGDSALYFCASSPGLVPQETQYFGPGTRLLVL.

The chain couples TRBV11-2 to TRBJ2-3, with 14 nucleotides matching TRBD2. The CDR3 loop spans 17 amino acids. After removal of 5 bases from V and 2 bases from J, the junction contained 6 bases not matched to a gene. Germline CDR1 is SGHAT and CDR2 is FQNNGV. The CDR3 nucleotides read TGTGCCAGCAGCCCTGGGACTAGCGGGAGCCACACAGATACGCAGTATTTT. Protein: CASSPGTSGSHTDTQYF.

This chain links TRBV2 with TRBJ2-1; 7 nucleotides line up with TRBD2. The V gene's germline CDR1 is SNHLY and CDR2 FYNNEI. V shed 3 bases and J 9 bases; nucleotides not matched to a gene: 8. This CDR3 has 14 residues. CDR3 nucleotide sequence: TGTGCCAGCAGTGATAATAGCGGGTTCGCTGAGCAGTTCTTC. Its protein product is CASSDNSGFAEQFF.

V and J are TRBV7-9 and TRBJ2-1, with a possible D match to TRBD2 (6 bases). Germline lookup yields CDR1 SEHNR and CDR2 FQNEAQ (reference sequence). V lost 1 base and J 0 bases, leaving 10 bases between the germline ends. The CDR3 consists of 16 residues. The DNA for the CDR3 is TGTGCCAGCAGCTTAGGGAGGGTTAGCTCCTACAATGAGCAGTTCTTC. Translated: CASSLGRVSSYNEQFF. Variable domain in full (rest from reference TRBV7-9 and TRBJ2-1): DTGVSQNPRHKITKRGQNVTFRCDPISEHNRLYWYRQTLGQGPEFLTYFQNEAQLEKSRLLSDRFSAERPKGSFSTLEIQRTEQGDSAMYLCASSLGRVSSYNEQFFGPGTRLTVL.

CDR3 sequence (DNA): TGTGCCAGCAGCTGGGTCCAGCGGGAGGGCCTTGAGCAGTTCTTC. Protein: CASSWVQREGLEQFF. The chain recombines TRBV5-6 with TRBJ2-1, with 10 bases that match TRBD2. CDR1 and CDR2 (germline): SGHDT, YYEEEE. The junction had 9 bases not matched to a gene; V was cut back by 3 bases and J by 9 bases. This CDR3 region has 15 residues.

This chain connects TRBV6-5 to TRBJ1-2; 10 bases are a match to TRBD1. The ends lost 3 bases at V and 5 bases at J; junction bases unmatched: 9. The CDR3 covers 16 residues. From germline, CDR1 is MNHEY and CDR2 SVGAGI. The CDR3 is CASSYETGGAGYGYTF. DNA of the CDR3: TGTGCCAGCAGTTATGAGACAGGGGGCGCCGGGTATGGCTACACCTTC.

DNA for the CDR3: TGTGCCAGCAGCTTAGCGATCAGGACTAGCGGTGGAATGGATGAGCAGTTCTTC. Protein: CASSLAIRTSGGMDEQFF. The chain recombines TRBV7-6 with TRBJ2-1, with 10 bases lining up with TRBD2. V lost 0 bases, J lost 8 bases, and 13 bases stayed unmatched. Germline V gives CDR1 SGHVS, CDR2 FNYEAQ. The CDR3 length is 18 residues.

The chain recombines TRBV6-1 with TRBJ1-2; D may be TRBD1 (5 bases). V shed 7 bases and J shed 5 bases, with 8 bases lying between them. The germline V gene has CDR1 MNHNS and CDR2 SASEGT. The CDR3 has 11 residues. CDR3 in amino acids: CASTGDYGYTF. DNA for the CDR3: TGTGCCAGCACGGGGGATTATGGCTACACCTTC.

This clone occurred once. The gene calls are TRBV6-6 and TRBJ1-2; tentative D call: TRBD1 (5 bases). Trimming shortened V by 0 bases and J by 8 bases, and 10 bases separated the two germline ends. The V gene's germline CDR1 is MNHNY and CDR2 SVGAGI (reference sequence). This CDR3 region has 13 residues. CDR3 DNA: TGTGCCAGCAGTTACTCAAGGGGAGGGGGCTACACCTTC. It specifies CASSYSRGGGYTF.

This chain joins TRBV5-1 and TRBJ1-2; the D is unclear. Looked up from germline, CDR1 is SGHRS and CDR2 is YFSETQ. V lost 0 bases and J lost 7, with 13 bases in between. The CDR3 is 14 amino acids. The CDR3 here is CASSLVFYVGGYTF. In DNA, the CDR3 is TGCGCCAGCAGCTTGGTCTTTTACGTCGGTGGCTACACCTTC.

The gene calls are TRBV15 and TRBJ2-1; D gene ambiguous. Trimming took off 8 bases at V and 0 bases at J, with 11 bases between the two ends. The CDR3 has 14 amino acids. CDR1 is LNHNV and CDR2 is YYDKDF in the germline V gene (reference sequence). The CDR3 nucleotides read TGTGCCACCGAGGCTTACCGCTCCTACAATGAGCAGTTCTTC. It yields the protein CATEAYRSYNEQFF.

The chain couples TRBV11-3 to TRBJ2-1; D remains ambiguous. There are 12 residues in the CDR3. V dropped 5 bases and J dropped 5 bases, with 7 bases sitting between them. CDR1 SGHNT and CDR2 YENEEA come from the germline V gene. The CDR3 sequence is CASSGEDNEQFF. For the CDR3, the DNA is TGTGCCAGCAGCGGTGAGGACAATGAGCAGTTCTTC.

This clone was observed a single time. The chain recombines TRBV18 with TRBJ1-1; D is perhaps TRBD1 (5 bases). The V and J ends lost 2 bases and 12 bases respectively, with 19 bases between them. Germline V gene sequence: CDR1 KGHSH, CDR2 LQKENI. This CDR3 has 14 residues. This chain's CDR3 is CASSPGPQGGESFF. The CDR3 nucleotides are TGTGCCAGCTCACCAGGACCGCAGGGTGGTGAGTCTTTCTTT.

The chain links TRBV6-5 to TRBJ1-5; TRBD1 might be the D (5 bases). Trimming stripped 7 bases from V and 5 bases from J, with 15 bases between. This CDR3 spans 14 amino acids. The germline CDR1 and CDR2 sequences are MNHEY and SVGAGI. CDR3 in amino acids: CASKAGQGDQPQHF. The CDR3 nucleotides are TGTGCCAGCAAGGCAGGGCAGGGTGATCAGCCCCAGCATTTT.

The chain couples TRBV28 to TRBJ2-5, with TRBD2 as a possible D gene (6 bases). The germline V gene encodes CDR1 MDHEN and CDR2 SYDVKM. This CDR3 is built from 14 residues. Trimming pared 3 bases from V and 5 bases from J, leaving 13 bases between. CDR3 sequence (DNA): TGTGCCAGCAGTTTCCGACTAGTCGGGGAGACCCAGTACTTC. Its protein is CASSFRLVGETQYF.